This is a list of T cell receptor beta chains from one sample in a study of response to subunit inactivated influenza vaccine. In TCRdb, the RT-PCR reads were re-called with MiXCR into one record per CDR3 protein. The sample consists of about 700,000 distinct CDR3 sequences, 12% to 15% of them appearing once. The sample consisted of PBMCs from blood, taken less than 15 days before vaccination. The source is a man aged 50 or older who received an inactivated influenza vaccine. CDR3s include the opening cysteine and the closing phenylalanine or tryptophan. D genes are given only for firm matches. Clone size is shown for a subset of rows, as once, few, many or a class of expanded clone.

CDR3 protein | CDR3 DNA | D gene | J gene | clone size | V gene
CSVFETTTPGLAGSTTYNEQFF | TGCAGCGTCTTTGAGACCACCACCCCGGGACTAGCGGGGTCAACAACTTACAATGAGCAGTTCTTC | TRBD2 | TRBJ2-1 | NA | TRBV29-1
CSARHNEQFF | TGCAGTGCTAGACACAATGAGCAGTTCTTC | NA | TRBJ2-1 | few | TRBV20-1
CASSPLSGWANTGELFF | TGTGCCAGCAGCCCCCTCTCGGGATGGGCGAACACCGGGGAGCTGTTTTTT | NA | TRBJ2-2 | NA | TRBV14
CASSLNTGQETQYF | TGCGCCAGCAGCTTGAACACGGGTCAAGAGACCCAGTACTTC | NA | TRBJ2-5 | many | TRBV5-1
CASSWTGTGTDTQYF | TGTGCCAGCAGTTGGACCGGGACAGGCACAGATACGCAGTATTTT | TRBD1 | TRBJ2-3 | many | TRBV6-5
CASSLGGLATRSLYEQYF | TGTGCCAGCAGCTTAGGAGGACTAGCCACCAGATCGCTCTACGAGCAGTACTTC | TRBD2 | TRBJ2-7 | few | TRBV11-2
CATSMAAYNEQFF | TGTGCCACCAGCATGGCTGCCTACAATGAGCAGTTCTTC | NA | TRBJ2-1 | NA | TRBV15
CSVVPLAGGYNEQFF | TGCAGCGTTGTCCCACTAGCGGGAGGGTACAATGAGCAGTTCTTC | TRBD2 | TRBJ2-1 | few | TRBV29-1
CASSLIGISGGALRSTDTQYF | TGTGCCAGCAGTTTAATTGGAATTAGCGGGGGGGCGTTACGGAGCACAGATACGCAGTATTTT | TRBD2 | TRBJ2-3 | few | TRBV27
CARNEVGKTEAFF | TGTGCCAGGAACGAAGTGGGGAAAACTGAAGCTTTCTTT | NA | TRBJ1-1 | many | TRBV2
CASSPGMMDGEKLFF | TGTGCCAGCAGTCCGGGGATGATGGATGGGGAAAAACTGTTTTTT | NA | TRBJ1-4 | many | TRBV28
CASSESSGRRETQYF | TGTGCCAGCAGCGAGTCTAGCGGGAGACGCGAGACCCAGTACTTC | TRBD2 | TRBJ2-5 | NA | TRBV7-2
CATSREDGSYEQYF | TGTGCCACCAGCAGAGAGGACGGCTCCTACGAGCAGTACTTC | NA | TRBJ2-7 | few | TRBV15
CASSLEGTFLTEAFF | TGTGCCAGCAGCCTAGAAGGGACCTTTCTCACTGAAGCTTTCTTT | NA | TRBJ1-1 | many | TRBV7-2
CASRSLLGYEQYF | TGTGCCAGCAGATCCCTGCTTGGCTACGAGCAGTACTTC | NA | TRBJ2-7 | NA | TRBV27
CAISERLAGKEGETQYF | TGTGCCATCAGTGAGAGGCTAGCGGGAAAAGAGGGAGAGACCCAGTACTTC | TRBD2 | TRBJ2-5 | few | TRBV10-3
CASSLAGQRNYGYTF | TGCGCCAGCAGCTTGGCTGGACAGCGGAACTATGGCTACACCTTC | NA | TRBJ1-2 | many | TRBV5-1
CASNLGGTGYTF | TGTGCCAGCAACTTGGGGGGAACTGGCTACACCTTC | NA | TRBJ1-2 | NA | TRBV12-3/TRBV12-4
CASSLDSGLQTQYF | TGCGCCAGCAGCCTGGATTCAGGATTGCAGACCCAGTACTTC | NA | TRBJ2-5 | NA | TRBV5-1
CASSYSGGANEQYF | TGTGCCAGCAGTTACTCTGGGGGCGCGAACGAGCAGTACTTC | NA | TRBJ2-7 | many | TRBV6-2/TRBV6-3
CASSRGETVNEQFF | TGTGCCAGCAGTCGCGGCGAAACGGTCAATGAGCAGTTCTTC | NA | TRBJ2-1 | NA | TRBV27
CASSNYYEQYF | TGTGCCAGCAGTAATTACTACGAGCAGTACTTC | NA | TRBJ2-7 | many | TRBV6-2/TRBV6-3
CASSQEGNNEQFF | TGCGCCAGCAGCCAAGAGGGAAACAATGAGCAGTTCTTC | NA | TRBJ2-1 | NA | TRBV4-3
CASSYGTNIQYF | TGTGCCAGCAGTTACGGGACAAACATTCAGTACTTC | NA | TRBJ2-4 | NA | TRBV6-2/TRBV6-3
CASSFGTVGQYF | TGTGCCAGCAGTTTTGGGACCGTCGGGCAGTACTTC | NA | TRBJ2-7 | few | TRBV7-2
CASRRTDRVFEKLFF | TGTGCCAGCAGACGTACGGACAGGGTTTTTGAAAAACTGTTTTTT | TRBD1 | TRBJ1-4 | few | TRBV27
CAISEIGTGNSPLNTGELFF | TGTGCCATCAGTGAGATTGGGACAGGGAACAGTCCACTGAACACCGGGGAGCTGTTTTTT | TRBD1 | TRBJ2-2 | few | TRBV10-3
CASSPRVGELFF | TGTGCCAGCAGCCCCAGGGTCGGGGAGCTGTTTTTT | NA | TRBJ2-2 | few | TRBV3-1
CASDGLAGELFF | TGTGCCAGCGACGGGCTTGCCGGGGAGCTGTTTTTT | NA | TRBJ2-2 | few | TRBV7-9
CASSYRGFNTDTQYF | TGTGCCAGCAGTTATAGGGGCTTCAACACAGATACGCAGTATTTT | NA | TRBJ2-3 | NA | TRBV6-2/TRBV6-3
CASSLGSGISYNEQFF | TGTGCCAGCAGCTTAGGGAGCGGGATATCCTACAATGAGCAGTTCTTC | TRBD2 | TRBJ2-1 | few | TRBV7-9
CAWRRGGTSYEQYF | TGTGCCTGGCGGCGCGGGGGGACCTCCTACGAGCAGTACTTC | TRBD2 | TRBJ2-7 | NA | TRBV30
CASSRREGAKNIQYF | TGTGCCAGCAGCCGTAGAGAAGGAGCCAAAAACATTCAGTACTTC | NA | TRBJ2-4 | NA | TRBV9
CASSEVGGTEAFF | TGTGCCAGCAGTGAAGTCGGGGGAACTGAAGCTTTCTTT | NA | TRBJ1-1 | many | TRBV6-1
CSARDGGKITNQPQHF | TGCAGTGCTAGAGATGGCGGAAAAATTACCAATCAGCCCCAGCATTTT | NA | TRBJ1-5 | many | TRBV20-1
CASRGQGLSDEQFF | TGTGCCAGCAGGGGACAGGGGCTTTCGGATGAGCAGTTCTTC | TRBD1 | TRBJ2-1 | NA | TRBV6-2/TRBV6-3
CASSPRRTAQETQYF | TGTGCCAGCAGCCCAAGACGGACCGCCCAAGAGACCCAGTACTTC | NA | TRBJ2-5 | NA | TRBV9
CASSTPLGEQFF | TGTGCCAGCAGTACCCCCTTAGGTGAGCAGTTCTTC | NA | TRBJ2-1 | few | TRBV6-2/TRBV6-3
CASSEGSGGARETQYF | TGCGCCAGCAGTGAGGGTAGCGGGGGGGCCCGTGAGACCCAGTACTTC | TRBD2 | TRBJ2-5 | NA | TRBV10-2
CASSWGDTPTYEQYF | TGTGCCAGCAGCTGGGGGGACACGCCGACCTACGAGCAGTACTTC | NA | TRBJ2-7 | NA | TRBV5-5
CASSLLRQGGTDTQYF | TGTGCCAGCAGCTTACTTCGACAGGGAGGTACAGATACGCAGTATTTT | NA | TRBJ2-3 | NA | TRBV7-9
CASSRRDSPEETQYF | TGCGCCAGCAGCCGCCGGGACAGCCCTGAAGAGACCCAGTACTTC | TRBD1 | TRBJ2-5 | NA | TRBV4-1
CSASAGLAGGHEQFF | TGCAGTGCTAGCGCTGGACTAGCGGGGGGGCATGAGCAGTTCTTC | TRBD2 | TRBJ2-1 | NA | TRBV20-1
CASSYDSTPLGEQYF | TGTGCCAGCAGTTACGACAGTACCCCCCTCGGCGAGCAGTACTTC | NA | TRBJ2-7 | NA | TRBV6-5
CATSRGQGRYEQYF | TGTGCCACCAGCAGGGGACAGGGAAGGTACGAGCAGTACTTC | TRBD1 | TRBJ2-7 | NA | TRBV15